This T cell receptor (beta chain) originates from a study of shared clonotypes between healthy human individuals. General study points: Generation probabilities were higher for clonotypes shared across all four sorted-subset donors than for unshared ones. Sharing across a few donors was seen in 4% to 5% of naive CD4 clonotypes.

Assay execution proceeded at the deep level. Some clones are missing from TCRdb's copy, which holds only in-frame ones; the method was immunoSEQ multiplex PCR. The data hold 2,500,000 or so clones, with approximately 94% observed a single time. About this clone: Its antigen is currently unknown.

CDR1 is SGHTA, CDR2 FQGNSA, per germline. V lost 0 bases and J lost 7; bases outside the gene matches: 6. The CDR3 extends over 16 amino acids. Every one of the donors was a Caucasian adult that lived in Nashville, Tennessee. Sequencing used naive CD4+ T cells sorted from blood. Regarding subset: CD45RA+ positively selected. The sequence derives from a man aged 18 to 30 in good health. The rearrangement uses TRBV7-2 and TRBJ2-1; TRBD2 aligns across 10 bases. CDR3 DNA: TGTGCCAGCAGCTTAGCGAGGACTAGCGGTTCTAATGAGCAGTTCTTC. It is translated as CASSLARTSGSNEQFF.